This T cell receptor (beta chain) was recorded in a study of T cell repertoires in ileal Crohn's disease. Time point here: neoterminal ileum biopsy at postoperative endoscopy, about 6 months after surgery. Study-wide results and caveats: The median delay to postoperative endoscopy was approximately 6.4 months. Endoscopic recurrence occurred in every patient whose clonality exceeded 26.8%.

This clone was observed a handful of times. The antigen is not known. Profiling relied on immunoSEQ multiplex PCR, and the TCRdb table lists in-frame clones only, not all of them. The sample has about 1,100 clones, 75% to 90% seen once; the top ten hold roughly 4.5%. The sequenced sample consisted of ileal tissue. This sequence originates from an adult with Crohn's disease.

This CDR3 is CAWSVLWGDYGYTF. Written as DNA, the CDR3 is TGTGCCTGGAGTGTACTGTGGGGAGACTATGGCTACACCTTC. The rearrangement joins TRBV30 to TRBJ1-2; the D is unclear. The V and J ends lost 0 bases and 3 bases respectively, with 11 bases between them. From germline, CDR1 is GTSNPN and CDR2 SVGIG (reference sequence). The CDR3 spans 14 residues.